Listed below are T cell receptor beta chains from one sample, sequenced in a study of cytomegalovirus exposure and HLA in healthy donors. Sequencing was performed with immunoSEQ multiplex PCR; in TCRdb, only in-frame clones are kept and a portion is missing. The sample has 250,000 to 400,000 clones, 87% seen once. The specimen sequenced was PBMCs. These receptors came from a woman aged 25 to 45 in good health and CMV-seropositive. Each CDR3 is given with its conserved first and last residue. A D gene is named only where the DNA matches it firmly. Part of the rows lack a size; the others show once, few, many or a class for expanded clones.

abundance	v_gene	d_gene	j_gene	CDR3nt	CDR3aa
.	TRBV5-4	TRBD1	TRBJ2-3	TGTGCCAGCAGCTTGAGCCAGGGGGGCACAGATACGCAGTATTTT	CASSLSQGGTDTQYF
.	TRBV28	.	TRBJ2-7	TGTGCCAGCAGTATACAGGGTTACGAGCAGTACTTC	CASSIQGYEQYF
few	TRBV28	.	TRBJ1-1	TGTGCCAGCAGTTTATCAGGGTTGAACACTGAAGCTTTCTTT	CASSLSGLNTEAFF
.	TRBV29-1	TRBD1	TRBJ2-3	TGCAGCGTTGGGGGACAGGGAGGCACAGATACGCAGTATTTT	CSVGGQGGTDTQYF
.	TRBV9	.	TRBJ1-2	TGTGCCAGCAGCACCCAGGACAGCTTCTTCAACTATGGCTACACCTTC	CASSTQDSFFNYGYTF
.	TRBV5-4	TRBD2	TRBJ2-3	TGTGCCAGCAGCTCGAGCGGGAGTGGGGCAGATACGCAGTATTTT	CASSSSGSGADTQYF
few	TRBV5-1	TRBD2	TRBJ2-7	TGCGCCAGCAGCTGGGGGACTAGCGGGGGCTACGAGCAGTACTTC	CASSWGTSGGYEQYF
.	TRBV4-3	.	TRBJ2-7	TGCGCCAGCGCCCTGGGGACGTTTGAAGCCTACGAGCAGTACTTC	CASALGTFEAYEQYF
.	TRBV21-1	.	TRBJ1-2	TGTGCCAGCAGCACGTCCCGGGACAAGTACTATGGCTACACCTTC	CASSTSRDKYYGYTF
.	TRBV5-6	.	TRBJ2-1	TGTGCCAGCAGCTGGACAGAAGAGCAGTTCTTC	CASSWTEEQFF
.	TRBV19	.	TRBJ2-2	TGTGCCAGTAGTACTAGACCTAACACCGGGGAGCTGTTTTTT	CASSTRPNTGELFF
.	TRBV30	.	TRBJ2-7	TGTGCCTGGAGTGTCAGCAGGGGGGACGAGCAGTACTTC	CAWSVSRGDEQYF
few	TRBV15	TRBD2	TRBJ2-3	TGTGCCACCAGCAGAGATCTAGCGGGGGGGCCAGATACGCAGTATTTT	CATSRDLAGGPDTQYF
.	TRBV2	.	TRBJ1-1	TGTGCCAGCAACCATAGGGTCTCCACTGAAGCTTTCTTT	CASNHRVSTEAFF
.	TRBV5-1	.	TRBJ2-2	TGCGCCAGCAGCTTTGGTGCGGGAGGGGAGCTGTTTTTT	CASSFGAGGELFF
.	TRBV4-3	.	TRBJ2-7	TGCGCCAGCAGCCAAGAGTGGCCTTACGAGCAGTACTTC	CASSQEWPYEQYF
.	TRBV29-1	.	TRBJ2-3	TGCAGCGGCCGACTAGAGGAGCAGTATTTT	CSGRLEEQYF
.	TRBV29-1	TRBD2	TRBJ2-1	TGCAGCGGGGGTACTAGCGGGAGGGCCGGTGAGCAGTTCTTC	CSGGTSGRAGEQFF
.	TRBV28	.	TRBJ2-7	TGTGCCAGCAGTTCGGGCGGCGAGCAGTACTTC	CASSSGGEQYF
.	TRBV28	.	TRBJ2-7	TGTGCCAGCAGTTCCGAATACGAGCAGTACTTC	CASSSEYEQYF
.	TRBV7-6	TRBD1	TRBJ1-2	TGTGCCAGCAGCTTAGGGGGACAGGGTGACTATGGCTACACCTTC	CASSLGGQGDYGYTF
.	TRBV7-3	.	TRBJ2-1	TGTGCCAGCAGCCCGGGCATCACAGGGTACAATGAGCAGTTCTTC	CASSPGITGYNEQFF
.	TRBV7-6	.	TRBJ2-7	TGTGCCAGCAGCGCCACCTCGGACGAGCAGTACTTC	CASSATSDEQYF